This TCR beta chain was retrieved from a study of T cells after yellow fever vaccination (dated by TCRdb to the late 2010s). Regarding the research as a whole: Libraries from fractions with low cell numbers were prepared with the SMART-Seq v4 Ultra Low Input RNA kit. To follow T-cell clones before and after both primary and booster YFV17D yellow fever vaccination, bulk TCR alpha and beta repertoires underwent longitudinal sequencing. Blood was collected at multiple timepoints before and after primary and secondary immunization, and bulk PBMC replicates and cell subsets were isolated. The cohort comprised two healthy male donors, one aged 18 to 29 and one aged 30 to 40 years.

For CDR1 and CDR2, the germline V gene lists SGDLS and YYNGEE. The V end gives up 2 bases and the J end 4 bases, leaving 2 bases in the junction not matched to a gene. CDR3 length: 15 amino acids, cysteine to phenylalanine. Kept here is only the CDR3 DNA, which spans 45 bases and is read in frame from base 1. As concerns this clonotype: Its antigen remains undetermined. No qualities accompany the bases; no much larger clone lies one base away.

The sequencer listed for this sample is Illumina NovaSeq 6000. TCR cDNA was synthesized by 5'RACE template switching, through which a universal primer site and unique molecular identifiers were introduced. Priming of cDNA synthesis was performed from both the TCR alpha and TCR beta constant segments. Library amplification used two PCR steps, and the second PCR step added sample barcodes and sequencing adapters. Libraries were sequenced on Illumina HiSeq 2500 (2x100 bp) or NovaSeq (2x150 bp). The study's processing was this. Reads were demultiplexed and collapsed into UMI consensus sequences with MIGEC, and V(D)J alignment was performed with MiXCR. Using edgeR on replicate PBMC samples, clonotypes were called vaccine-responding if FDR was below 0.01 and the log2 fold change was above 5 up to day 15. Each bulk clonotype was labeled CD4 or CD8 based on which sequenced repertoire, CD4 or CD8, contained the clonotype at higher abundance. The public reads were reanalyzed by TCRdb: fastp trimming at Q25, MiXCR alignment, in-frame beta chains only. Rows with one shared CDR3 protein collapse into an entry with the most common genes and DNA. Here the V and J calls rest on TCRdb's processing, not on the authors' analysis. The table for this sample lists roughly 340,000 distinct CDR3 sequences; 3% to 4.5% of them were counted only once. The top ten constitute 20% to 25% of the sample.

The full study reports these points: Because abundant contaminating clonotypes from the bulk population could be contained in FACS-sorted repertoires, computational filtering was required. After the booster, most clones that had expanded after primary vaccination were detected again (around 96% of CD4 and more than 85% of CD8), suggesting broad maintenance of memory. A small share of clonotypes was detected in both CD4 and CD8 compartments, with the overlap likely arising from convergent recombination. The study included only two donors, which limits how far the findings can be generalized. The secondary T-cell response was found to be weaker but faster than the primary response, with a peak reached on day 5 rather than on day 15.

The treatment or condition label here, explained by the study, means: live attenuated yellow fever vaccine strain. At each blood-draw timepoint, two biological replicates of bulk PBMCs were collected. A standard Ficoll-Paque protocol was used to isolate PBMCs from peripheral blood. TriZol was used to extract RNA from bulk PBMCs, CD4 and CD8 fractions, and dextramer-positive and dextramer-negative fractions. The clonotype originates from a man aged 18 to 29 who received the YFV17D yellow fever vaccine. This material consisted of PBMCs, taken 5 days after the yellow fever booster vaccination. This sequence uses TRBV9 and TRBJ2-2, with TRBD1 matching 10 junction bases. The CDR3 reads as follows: CASSVGQGPTGELFF. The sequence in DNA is TGTGCCAGCAGCGTGGGACAGGGGCCCACCGGGGAGCTGTTTTTT. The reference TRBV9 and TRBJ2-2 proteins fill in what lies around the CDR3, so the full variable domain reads DSGVTQTPKHLITATGQRVTLRCSPRSGDLSVYWYQQSLDQGLQFLIQYYNGEERAKGNILERFSAQQFPDLHSELNLSSLELGDSALYFCASSVGQGPTGELFFGEGSRLTVL.